These 21 T cell receptor beta chains were sequenced from one sample in a study of CD8+CD57+ T cells in acquired aplastic anemia. Selection for sequencing was limited to patients who had shown CD8+CD57+ cell expansion by flow cytometry. Investigators profiled TCR beta VDJ and CDR3 from genomic DNA template. TCRdb itself ran the reads through MiXCR, one entry per CDR3 protein. This sample carries under 500,000 distinct CDR3 sequences, more than 25% of them seen once, and the ten largest clones take 0.8% to 0.85%. The specimen was sorted CD4+, CD8+, or CD8+CD57+ T cells (not recorded which) from PBMCs. The receptors come from a human donor with aplastic anemia.

This chain uses TRBV10-3 with TRBJ2-3; tentatively, D is TRBD2 (5 bases). V lost 8 bases to trimming and J lost 1 base, with 19 bases between them. CDR3 length equals 16 residues. Germline lookup yields CDR1 ENHRY and CDR2 SYGVKD. CDR3 DNA sequence: TGTGCCATCGCCCATCACGGCGTCGGGGGCACAGATACGCAGTATTTT. Its translation is CAIAHHGVGGTDTQYF.

The chain combines TRBV11-1 with TRBJ2-3, with D maybe TRBD2 (5 bases). The CDR3 runs to 17 residues. The germline V gene has CDR1 SGHAT and CDR2 FQDESV (reference sequence). The V gene lost 0 bases and the J gene lost 0 bases, with 13 bases spanning the gap. CDR3 in amino acids: CASSLAAGPRSTDTQYF. CDR3 DNA: TGTGCCAGCAGCTTAGCGGCGGGTCCACGTAGCACAGATACGCAGTATTTT.

This clonotype showed up many times. DNA for the CDR3: TGCAGTACACAAGACAGGGTGGGATTAGATACGCAGTATTTT. This sequence encodes CSTQDRVGLDTQYF. The chain recombines TRBV20-1 with TRBJ2-3, with 7 nucleotides matching TRBD1. This CDR3 region has 14 residues. CDR1 DFQATT and CDR2 SNEGSKA come from the germline V gene (reference sequence). The J segment lost 5 bases and the V segment lost 8 bases, leaving 13 bases of the junction unmatched.

This clonotype was seen a handful of times. The gene calls are TRBV5-6 and TRBJ2-7; D might be TRBD2 (6 bases). This CDR3 is built from 14 residues. V was clipped by 4 bases and J by 0 bases, with 11 bases between them. Germline assignment: CDR1 SGHDT and CDR2 YYEEEE. The CDR3 spells CASSRLGGSYEQYF. CDR3 coding DNA: TGTGCCAGCAGCCGGCTCGGGGGCTCCTACGAGCAGTACTTC.

This clonotype was recorded at least ten times. The rearrangement links TRBV15 to TRBJ1-5; D not certain. V was cut by 0 bases and J by 6 bases, with 6 bases left in between. Per the germline V gene, CDR1 is LNHNV and CDR2 is YYDKDF (reference sequence). The CDR3 is 13 residues long. The CDR3 loop reads CATSRDRGQPQHF. The CDR3 DNA follows: TGTGCCACCAGCAGAGATCGGGGTCAGCCCCAGCATTTT.

The chain carries TRBV2 and TRBJ1-2, with 7 positions matching TRBD1. Germline CDR1 is SNHLY and CDR2 is FYNNEI. Trimming took 11 bases from V and 2 from J; bases not matched to a gene: 11. This CDR3 has 14 amino acids. The CDR3 loop is CAGNRDSGNYGYTF. CDR3 in DNA: TGTGCCGGGAATAGGGACAGTGGGAACTATGGCTACACCTTC.

This clonotype has at least ten counts. The rearrangement uses TRBV7-9 and TRBJ2-2; D ambiguous. Germline V lookup: CDR1 SEHNR, CDR2 FQNEAQ (reference sequence). The CDR3 is 13 residues long. V lost 6 bases to trimming and J lost 4 bases, with 9 bases between them. CDR3 residues: CASSKRSTGELFF. CDR3 DNA sequence: TGTGCCAGCAGTAAAAGGAGCACCGGGGAGCTGTTTTTT.

This clonotype was counted only a few times. The genes are TRBV5-1 and TRBJ2-3, with D possibly being TRBD1 or TRBD2 (6 bases each). The CDR3 is made up of 15 amino acids. Germline assignment: CDR1 SGHRS and CDR2 YFSETQ. Trimming shortened V by 4 bases and J by 2 bases, and 14 bases separated the two germline ends. The CDR3: CASSPAGHYTDTQYF. The CDR3, as DNA: TGCGCCAGCAGCCCCGCGGGACACTACACAGATACGCAGTATTTT.

This clonotype was seen just once. The chain links TRBV6-5 to TRBJ1-6; possible D gene TRBD1, 5 bases. In germline, CDR1 is MNHEY, CDR2 SVGAGI. The CDR3 is 15 amino acids. Trimming took 0 bases from V and 9 from J, leaving 12 bases between them. CDR3 bases: TGTGCCAGCAGTTACTCGTCACGGGGGATTTCACCCCTCCACTTT. Its protein product is CASSYSSRGISPLHF.

This sequence joins TRBV6-1 and TRBJ1-2, with TRBD1 matching 8 bases. After removal of 4 bases from V and 8 bases from J, the junction contained 6 bases not matched to a gene. The CDR3 totals 13 residues. Germline CDR1 MNHNS, CDR2 SASEGT. CDR3 residues: CASSAPGQGGYTF. CDR3 in DNA: TGTGCCAGCAGTGCCCCAGGACAGGGCGGCTACACCTTC.

This clonotype showed up just a few times. The rearrangement links TRBV7-9 to TRBJ2-7; the D gene is possibly TRBD2 (6 bases). This CDR3 has 15 residues. The germline V gene encodes CDR1 SEHNR and CDR2 FQNEAQ (reference sequence). V was shortened by 3 bases and J by 6 bases, with 18 bases between the two germline ends. The CDR3 DNA is TGTGCCAGCAGCTTGGAGGGACCCCGGGGCGGCGAGCAGTACTTC. Translating it yields CASSLEGPRGGEQYF.

The chain employs TRBV19 and TRBJ2-2; 7 bases line up with TRBD2. CDR1 and CDR2 from the germline V gene are LNHDA and SQIVND (reference sequence). The ends lost 2 bases at V and 5 bases at J; junction bases unmatched: 17. The CDR3 is 19 residues long. This CDR3 is CASSISSGLGVHGTGELFF. The CDR3 region has the DNA TGTGCCAGTAGTATAAGTAGTGGACTAGGTGTACATGGGACCGGGGAGCTGTTTTTT.

The sample holds a few counts of this clonotype. The V call is TRBV20-1, the J call TRBJ2-5; 10 nucleotides align to TRBD2. The CDR3 has 16 residues. J gave up 2 bases and V 1 base, and 7 bases lay outside the gene matches. Germline V gene lookup returns CDR1 DFQATT and CDR2 SNEGSKA (reference sequence). The CDR3 is CSARAEREGWQETQYF. CDR3 coding DNA: TGCAGTGCTAGAGCGGAGCGGGAGGGGTGGCAAGAGACCCAGTACTTC.

This sequence joins TRBV25-1 and TRBJ2-6; D gene ambiguous. V was pared by 6 bases and J by 4 bases, with 10 bases between. Germline-derived CDR1 and CDR2 are MGHDK and SYGVNS. The CDR3 spans 14 residues. This chain's CDR3 is CASSALGGANVLTF. CDR3 coding DNA: TGTGCCAGCAGCGCATTGGGGGGGGCCAACGTCCTGACTTTC.

This clonotype was counted only a few times. This chain connects TRBV11-1 to TRBJ2-1; 7 bases line up with TRBD1. With 1 base clipped from V and 15 bases from J, the junction kept 9 bases outside the gene matches. The CDR3 covers 13 residues. CDR1 SGHAT and CDR2 FQDESV come from the germline V gene (reference sequence). This chain's CDR3 is CASSLGGGSHRFF. The CDR3 DNA is TGTGCCAGCAGCTTAGGAGGGGGCTCTCATCGGTTCTTC.

This clonotype was seen only a few times. A read error may be the cause here, since a much bigger clone is one base away. The chain is built from TRBV29-1 and TRBJ2-7; TRBD1 matches at 8 bases. From germline, CDR1 is SQVTM and CDR2 ANQGSEA. The CDR3 runs to 14 residues. This chain's CDR3 is CSVEGGQGADEQCF. The CDR3 DNA sequence: TGCAGCGTTGAAGGTGGCCAGGGGGCCGACGAGCAGTGCTTC.

This clonotype occurred many times. The genes are TRBV7-2 and TRBJ1-1; D uncertain. The germline V gene has CDR1 SGHTA and CDR2 FQGNSA. The CDR3 has 14 residues. The V end was cut by 1 base, the J end by 3 bases, with 9 bases between. In DNA, the CDR3 is TGTGCCAGCAGCTTAGTGGCAGGTGACACTGAAGCTTTCTTT. It codes for CASSLVAGDTEAFF.

This clonotype has ten or more counts. This chain joins TRBV15 and TRBJ2-5; a weak D match, TRBD1 (6 bases). V was trimmed by 6 bases and J by 1 base, leaving 9 bases between them. This CDR3 comprises 13 residues. CDR1 is LNHNV and CDR2 is YYDKDF in the germline V gene (reference sequence). The CDR3 region is CATRDRFQETQYF. The CDR3 DNA is TGTGCCACCAGGGACAGATTCCAAGAGACCCAGTACTTC.

This clonotype has a count of ten or more. V and J are TRBV19 and TRBJ1-1; no firm D call. The CDR3 is made up of 14 amino acids. Germline CDR1 and CDR2: LNHDA and SQIVND (reference sequence). V dropped 3 bases and J dropped 1 base, with 9 bases sitting between them. For the CDR3, the DNA is TGTGCCAGTAGTATCTGGCAAGGGAACACTGAAGCTTTCTTT. Translated: CASSIWQGNTEAFF.

This clonotype was detected a few times. The chain combines TRBV20-1 with TRBJ2-7; TRBD2 agrees at 7 bases. The CDR3 runs 15 residues. V was pared by 1 base and J by 3 bases, with 9 bases of the junction left unmatched. Per the germline V gene, CDR1 is DFQATT and CDR2 is SNEGSKA (reference sequence). Here the CDR3 reads CSARGEAGPNYEQYF. CDR3 nucleotides: TGCAGTGCTAGAGGTGAAGCGGGACCAAACTACGAGCAGTACTTC.

This clonotype was detected ten times or more. This chain uses TRBV7-2 with TRBJ1-2; weak D call: TRBD1 (6 bases). Germline CDR1 reads SGHTA; CDR2 reads FQGNSA. V was shortened by 5 bases and J by 3 bases, with 16 bases between the two germline ends. This CDR3 contains 15 residues. CDR3 bases: TGTGCCAGCAGCCCAAAGGGGGGTCGAGACTATGGCTACACCTTC. It specifies CASSPKGGRDYGYTF.